This TCR beta chain was found in a study of control samples from healthy donors and cancer patients. Profiling relied on immunoSEQ multiplex PCR, and the TCRdb table lists in-frame clones only, not all of them. The sample lists 90,000 to 130,000 clones; 70% to 85% were seen once. From germline, CDR1 is LNHDA and CDR2 SQIVND (reference sequence). Trimming took off 4 bases at V and 1 base at J, with 10 bases between the two ends. CDR3 length: 14 residues. The sequence derives from a man aged 18 to 29 in good health. J is TRBJ1-1 and V is TRBV19; D is unresolved. The specimen was blood. The CDR3 coding sequence is TGTGCCAGTAGTAGAAGACACCCGAACACTGAAGCTTTCTTT. Residues: CASSRRHPNTEAFF.